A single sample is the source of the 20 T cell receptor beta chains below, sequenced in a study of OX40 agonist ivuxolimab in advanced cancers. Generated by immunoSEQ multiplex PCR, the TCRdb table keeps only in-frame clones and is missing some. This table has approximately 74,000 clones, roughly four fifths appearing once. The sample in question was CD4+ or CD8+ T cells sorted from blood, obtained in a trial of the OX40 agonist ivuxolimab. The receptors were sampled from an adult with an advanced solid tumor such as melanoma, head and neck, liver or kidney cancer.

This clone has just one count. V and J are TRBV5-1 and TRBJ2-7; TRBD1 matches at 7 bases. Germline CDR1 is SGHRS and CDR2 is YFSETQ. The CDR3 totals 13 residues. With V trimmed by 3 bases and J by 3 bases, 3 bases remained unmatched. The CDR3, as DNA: TGCGCCAGCAGCTACCGGGACAGCTACGAGCAGTACTTC. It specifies CASSYRDSYEQYF.

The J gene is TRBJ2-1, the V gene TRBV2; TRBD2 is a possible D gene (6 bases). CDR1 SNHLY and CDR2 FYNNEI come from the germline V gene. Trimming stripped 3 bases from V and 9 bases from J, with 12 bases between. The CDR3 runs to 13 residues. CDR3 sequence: CASSDSGRGEQFF. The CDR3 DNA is TGTGCCAGCAGTGATTCGGGGCGGGGTGAGCAGTTCTTC.

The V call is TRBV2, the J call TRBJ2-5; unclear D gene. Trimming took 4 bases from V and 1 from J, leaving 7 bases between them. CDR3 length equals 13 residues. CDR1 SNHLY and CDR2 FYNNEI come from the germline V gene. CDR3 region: CASSVYSQETQYF. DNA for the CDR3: TGTGCCAGCAGTGTTTACAGCCAAGAGACCCAGTACTTC.

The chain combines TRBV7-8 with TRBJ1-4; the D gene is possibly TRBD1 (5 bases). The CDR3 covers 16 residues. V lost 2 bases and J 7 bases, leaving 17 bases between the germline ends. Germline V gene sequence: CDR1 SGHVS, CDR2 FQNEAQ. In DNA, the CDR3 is TGTGCCAGCAGCTTAAACCATCCCCGGCAGGGTGAAAAACTGTTTTTT. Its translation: CASSLNHPRQGEKLFF.

For the CDR3, the DNA is TGTGCCAGCAGTTTATTAGCGGGAGGTTTGTTCGAGCAGTACTTC. It codes for CASSLLAGGLFEQYF. The J gene is TRBJ2-7, the V gene TRBV27, with 10 bases fitting TRBD2. J lost 6 bases, V lost 1 base, and 6 bases had no gene match. The V gene's germline CDR1 is MNHEY and CDR2 SMNVEV (reference sequence). The CDR3 sequence is 15 residues long.

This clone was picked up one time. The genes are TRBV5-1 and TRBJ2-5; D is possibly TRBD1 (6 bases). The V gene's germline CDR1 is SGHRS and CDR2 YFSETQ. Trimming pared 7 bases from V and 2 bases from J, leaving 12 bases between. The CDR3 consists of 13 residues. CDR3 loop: CASGGQSQETQYF. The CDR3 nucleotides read TGCGCCAGCGGCGGACAGTCGCAAGAGACCCAGTACTTC.

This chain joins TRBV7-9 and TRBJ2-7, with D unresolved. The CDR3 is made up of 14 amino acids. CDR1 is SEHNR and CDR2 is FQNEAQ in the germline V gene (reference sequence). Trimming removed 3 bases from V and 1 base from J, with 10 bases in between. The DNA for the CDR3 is TGTGCCAGCAGCTTCCAGGCGACTTCCTACGAGCAGTACTTC. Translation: CASSFQATSYEQYF.

The CDR3, as DNA: TGCGCCAGCAGCGGGGGAGGGACGATAGGGTACAATGAGCAGTTCTTC. Protein: CASSGGGTIGYNEQFF. The V gene is TRBV5-1, the J gene TRBJ2-1, with 7 bases aligning to TRBD2. CDR3 length: 16 amino acids. Trimming at V came to 4 bases and at J to 4 bases, leaving 11 bases not matched to a gene. CDR1 and CDR2 (germline): SGHRS, YFSETQ.

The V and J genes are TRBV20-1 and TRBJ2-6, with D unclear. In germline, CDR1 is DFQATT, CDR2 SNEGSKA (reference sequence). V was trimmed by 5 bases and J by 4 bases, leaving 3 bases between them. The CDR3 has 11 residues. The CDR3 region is CSASGANVLTF. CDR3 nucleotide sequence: TGCAGTGCTTCCGGGGCCAACGTCCTGACTTTC.

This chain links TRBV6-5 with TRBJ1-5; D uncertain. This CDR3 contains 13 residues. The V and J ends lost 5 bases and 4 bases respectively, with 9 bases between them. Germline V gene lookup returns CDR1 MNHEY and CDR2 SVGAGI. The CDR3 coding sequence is TGTGCCAGCAGTCCCCAGCGGAATCAGCCCCAGCATTTT. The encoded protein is CASSPQRNQPQHF.

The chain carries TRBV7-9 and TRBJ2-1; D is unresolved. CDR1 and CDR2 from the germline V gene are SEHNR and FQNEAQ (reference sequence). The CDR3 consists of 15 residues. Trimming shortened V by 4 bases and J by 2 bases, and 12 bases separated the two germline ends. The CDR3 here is CASSSTYRPYNEQFF. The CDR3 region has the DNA TGTGCCAGCAGCTCCACCTACCGTCCCTACAATGAGCAGTTCTTC.

The CDR3 nucleotides are TGTGCCAGCAGCCCCCGCCGCCTAGCGGGAGATACGCAGTATTTT. Residues: CASSPRRLAGDTQYF. The chain couples TRBV5-8 to TRBJ2-3, with 8 bases identical to TRBD2. V was pared by 4 bases and J by 5 bases, with 9 bases of the junction left unmatched. Germline CDR1 reads SGHTS; CDR2 reads YDEGEE. The CDR3 totals 15 residues.

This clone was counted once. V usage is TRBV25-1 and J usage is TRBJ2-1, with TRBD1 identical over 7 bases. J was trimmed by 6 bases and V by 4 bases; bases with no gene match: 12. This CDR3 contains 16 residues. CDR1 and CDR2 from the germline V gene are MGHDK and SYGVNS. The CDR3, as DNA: TGTGCCAGCAGTGGAGTGGGGACAGCCTACTCCAATGAGCAGTTCTTC. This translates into CASSGVGTAYSNEQFF.

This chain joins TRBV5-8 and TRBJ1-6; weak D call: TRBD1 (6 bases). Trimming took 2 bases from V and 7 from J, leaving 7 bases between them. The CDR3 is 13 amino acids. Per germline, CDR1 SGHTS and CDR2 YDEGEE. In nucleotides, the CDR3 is TGTGCCAGCAGCTTCGGGGGCAATTCACCCCTCCACTTT. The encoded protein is CASSFGGNSPLHF.

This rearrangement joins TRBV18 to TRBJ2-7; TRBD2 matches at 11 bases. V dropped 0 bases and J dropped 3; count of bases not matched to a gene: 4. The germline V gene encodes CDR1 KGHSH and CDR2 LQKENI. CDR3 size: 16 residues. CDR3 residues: CASSPPILAGVYEQYF. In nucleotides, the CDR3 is TGTGCCAGCTCACCACCGATACTAGCGGGGGTCTACGAGCAGTACTTC.

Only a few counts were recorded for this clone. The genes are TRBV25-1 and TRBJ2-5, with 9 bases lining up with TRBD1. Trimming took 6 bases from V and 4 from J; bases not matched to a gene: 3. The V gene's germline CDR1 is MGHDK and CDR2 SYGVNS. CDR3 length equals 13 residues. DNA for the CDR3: TGTGCCAGCAGATCGACAGGGGGAGAGACCCAGTACTTC. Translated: CASRSTGGETQYF.

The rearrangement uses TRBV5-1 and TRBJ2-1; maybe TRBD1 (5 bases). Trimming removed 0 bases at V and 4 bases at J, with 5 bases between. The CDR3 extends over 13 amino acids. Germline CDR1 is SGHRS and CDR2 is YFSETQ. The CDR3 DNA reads TGCGCCAGCAGCTTGGGACAGTACAATGAGCAGTTCTTC. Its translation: CASSLGQYNEQFF.

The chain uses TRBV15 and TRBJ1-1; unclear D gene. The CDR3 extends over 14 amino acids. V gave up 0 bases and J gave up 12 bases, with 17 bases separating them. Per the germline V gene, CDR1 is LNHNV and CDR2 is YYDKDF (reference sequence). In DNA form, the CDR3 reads TGTGCCACCAGCAGAGATCGGGCAGTCCAAGGGTCTTTCTTT. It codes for CATSRDRAVQGSFF.

The CDR3 spells CASSLSLAVNTGELFF. The CDR3 bases are TGTGCCAGCAGCTTATCCCTGGCAGTAAACACCGGGGAGCTGTTTTTT. The V gene is TRBV11-2, the J gene TRBJ2-2, with D uncertain. CDR3 size: 16 residues. V lost 2 bases and J 2 bases, leaving 12 bases between the germline ends. Germline-derived CDR1 and CDR2 are SGHAT and FQNNGV.

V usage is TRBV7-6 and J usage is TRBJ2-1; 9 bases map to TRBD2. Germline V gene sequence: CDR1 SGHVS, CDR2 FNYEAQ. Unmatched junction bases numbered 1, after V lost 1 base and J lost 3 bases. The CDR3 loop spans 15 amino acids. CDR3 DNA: TGTGCCAGCAGCTTAGGTAGCGGGAGCTACAATGAGCAGTTCTTC. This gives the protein CASSLGSGSYNEQFF.